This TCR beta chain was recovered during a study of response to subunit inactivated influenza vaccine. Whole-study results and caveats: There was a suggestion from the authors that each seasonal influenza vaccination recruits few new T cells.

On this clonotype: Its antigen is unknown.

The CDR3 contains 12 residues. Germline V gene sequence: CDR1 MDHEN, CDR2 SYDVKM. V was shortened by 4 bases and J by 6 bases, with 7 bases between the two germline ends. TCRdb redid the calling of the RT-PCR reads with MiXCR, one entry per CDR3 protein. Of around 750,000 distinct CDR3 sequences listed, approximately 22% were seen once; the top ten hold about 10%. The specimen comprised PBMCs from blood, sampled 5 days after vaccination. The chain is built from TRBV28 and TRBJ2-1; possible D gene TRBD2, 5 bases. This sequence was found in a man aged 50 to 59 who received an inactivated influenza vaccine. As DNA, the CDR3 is TGTGCCAGCAGTTCGACTATCAATGAGCAGTTCTTC. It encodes CASSSTINEQFF.